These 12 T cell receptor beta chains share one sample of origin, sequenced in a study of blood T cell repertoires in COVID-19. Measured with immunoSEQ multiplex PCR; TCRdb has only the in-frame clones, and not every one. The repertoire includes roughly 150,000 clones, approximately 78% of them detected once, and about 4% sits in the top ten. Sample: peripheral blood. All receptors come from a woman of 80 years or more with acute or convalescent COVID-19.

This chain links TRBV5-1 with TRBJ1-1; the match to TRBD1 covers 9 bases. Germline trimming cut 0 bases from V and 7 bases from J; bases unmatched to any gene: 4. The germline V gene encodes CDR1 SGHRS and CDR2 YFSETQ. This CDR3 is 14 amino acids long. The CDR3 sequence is CASSLDRGRDEAFF. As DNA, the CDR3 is TGCGCCAGCAGCTTGGACAGGGGGCGGGATGAAGCTTTCTTT.

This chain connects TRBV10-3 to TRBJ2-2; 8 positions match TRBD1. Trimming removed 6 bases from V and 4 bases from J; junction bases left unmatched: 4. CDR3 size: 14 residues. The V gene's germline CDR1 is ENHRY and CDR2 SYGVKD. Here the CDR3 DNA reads TGTGCCATCAGACAGGGGGTTAGCACCGGGGAGCTGTTTTTT. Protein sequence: CAIRQGVSTGELFF.

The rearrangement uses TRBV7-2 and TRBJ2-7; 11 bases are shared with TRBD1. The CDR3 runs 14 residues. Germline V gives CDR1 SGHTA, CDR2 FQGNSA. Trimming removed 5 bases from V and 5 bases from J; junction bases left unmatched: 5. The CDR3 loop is CASSIGQGAHEQYF. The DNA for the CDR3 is TGTGCCAGCAGCATCGGACAGGGGGCTCACGAGCAGTACTTC.

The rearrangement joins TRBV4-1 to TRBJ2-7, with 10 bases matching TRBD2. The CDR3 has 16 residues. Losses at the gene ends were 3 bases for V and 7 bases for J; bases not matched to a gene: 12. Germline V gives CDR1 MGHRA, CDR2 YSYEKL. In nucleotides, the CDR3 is TGCGCCAGCAGCCAGTTCATAGCGGGAGGCTCGAGGGAGCAGTACTTC. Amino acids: CASSQFIAGGSREQYF.

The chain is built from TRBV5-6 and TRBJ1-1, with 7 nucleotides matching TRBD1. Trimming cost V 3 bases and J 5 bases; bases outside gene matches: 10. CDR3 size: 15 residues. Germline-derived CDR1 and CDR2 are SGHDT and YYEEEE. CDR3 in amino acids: CASSSPRQGFTEAFF. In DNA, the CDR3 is TGTGCCAGCAGCTCACCAAGACAGGGATTTACTGAAGCTTTCTTT.

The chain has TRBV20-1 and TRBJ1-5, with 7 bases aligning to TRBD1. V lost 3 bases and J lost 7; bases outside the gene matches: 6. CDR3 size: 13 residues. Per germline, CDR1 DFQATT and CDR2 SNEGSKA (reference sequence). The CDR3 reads CSASSGGEQPQHF. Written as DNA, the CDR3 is TGCAGTGCTAGTTCAGGGGGTGAACAGCCCCAGCATTTT.

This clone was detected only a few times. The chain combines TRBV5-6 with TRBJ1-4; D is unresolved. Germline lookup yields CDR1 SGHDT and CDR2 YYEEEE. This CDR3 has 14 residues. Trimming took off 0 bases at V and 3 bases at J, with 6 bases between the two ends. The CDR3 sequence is CASSLGGANEKLFF. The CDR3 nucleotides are TGTGCCAGCAGCTTGGGAGGAGCTAATGAAAAACTGTTTTTT.

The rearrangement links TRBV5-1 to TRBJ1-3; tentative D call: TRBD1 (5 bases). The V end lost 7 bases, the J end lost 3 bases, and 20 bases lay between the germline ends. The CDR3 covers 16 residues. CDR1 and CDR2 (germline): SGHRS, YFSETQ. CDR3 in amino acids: CASSGGLGAGGNTIYF. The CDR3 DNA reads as TGCGCCAGCTCTGGGGGGTTAGGCGCAGGTGGAAACACCATATATTTT.

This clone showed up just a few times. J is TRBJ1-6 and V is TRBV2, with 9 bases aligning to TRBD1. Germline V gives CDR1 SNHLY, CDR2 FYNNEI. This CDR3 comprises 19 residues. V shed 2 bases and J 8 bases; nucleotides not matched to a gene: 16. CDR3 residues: CASSEFSRITGGLYSPLHF. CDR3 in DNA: TGTGCCAGCAGTGAATTCTCCCGGATTACAGGGGGCTTGTATTCACCCCTCCACTTT.

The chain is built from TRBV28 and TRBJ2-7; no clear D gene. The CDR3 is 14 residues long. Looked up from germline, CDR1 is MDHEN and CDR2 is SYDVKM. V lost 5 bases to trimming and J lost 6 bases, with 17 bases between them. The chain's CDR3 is CASSVLNPRVEQYF. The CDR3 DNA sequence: TGTGCCAGCAGTGTACTCAACCCTCGGGTCGAGCAGTACTTC.

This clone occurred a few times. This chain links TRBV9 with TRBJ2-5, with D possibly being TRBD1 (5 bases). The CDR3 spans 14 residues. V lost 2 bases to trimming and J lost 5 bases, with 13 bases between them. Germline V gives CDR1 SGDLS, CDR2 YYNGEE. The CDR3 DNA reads TGTGCCAGCAGCGTCTCAGGGCTCGGGGAGACCCAGTACTTC. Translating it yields CASSVSGLGETQYF.

This CDR3 is CASSLRAGGVTDTQYF. CDR3 DNA sequence: TGTGCCAGCAGCCTACGAGCGGGGGGGGTCACAGATACGCAGTATTTT. This chain links TRBV7-8 with TRBJ2-3, with 10 bases identical to TRBD2. Trimming took 5 bases from V and 2 from J; bases not matched to a gene: 7. This CDR3 contains 16 residues. The germline gives CDR1 SGHVS, CDR2 FQNEAQ. The full variable domain, completed using reference TRBV7-8 and TRBJ2-3, is GAGVSQSPRYKVAKRGQDVALRCDPISGHVSLFWYQQALGQGPEFLTYFQNEAQLDKSGLPSDRFFAERPEGSVSTLKIQRTQQEDSAVYLCASSLRAGGVTDTQYFGPGTRLTVL.